This T cell receptor beta chain is drawn from a study of CD8 T cells in ankylosing spondylitis. General study results and limits: Typical of ankylosing spondylitis blood, it appeared, was a TCR beta motif of under 10 highly homologous variants. Disease-linked clones proved CD8+ and comparatively uncommon in peripheral blood.

Quantitative 5'-RACE was performed with molecular barcodes, and it yielded the TCR beta libraries. TCRdb reprocessed the 5' RACE reads via MiXCR and lists one record per CDR3 protein. The sample includes hundreds of thousands of distinct CDR3 sequences, 10% to 15% seen only once; the top ten take approximately 0.51%. CDR1 DFQATT and CDR2 SNEGSKA come from the germline V gene (reference sequence). V lost 3 bases and J lost 0, with 9 bases in between. This CDR3 contains 13 residues. At least ten counts were recorded for this clonotype. What it binds is not known. The TCR comes from a male donor with ankylosing spondylitis. This sequence joins TRBV20-1 and TRBJ2-7; D is possibly TRBD1 (6 bases). Sequencing was performed on blood, either unsorted or a sorted T cell fraction (not recorded which). CDR3 protein: CSASRDTSYEQYF. The CDR3 DNA sequence: TGCAGTGCTAGTCGGGACACCTCCTACGAGCAGTACTTC.